The next 24 T cell receptor beta chains were all read from a single sample in a study of T cell repertoires in cytomegalovirus infection. TCRdb re-called the reads through MiXCR, storing one row per CDR3 protein. The table includes about 68,000 distinct CDR3 sequences, approximately 24% detected once. What these receptors recognize is not known. Material for sequencing was PBMCs, sequenced either directly or after in vitro stimulation (not recorded which). The receptor source for this set is a human donor in good health (CMV status not recorded). Some clones in this sample may be carry-over from other donors' samples.

This clonotype was found a few times. The rearrangement links TRBV7-9 to TRBJ2-4, with D perhaps matching TRBD1 (5 bases). The V gene's germline CDR1 is SEHNR and CDR2 FQNEAQ (reference sequence). V dropped 2 bases and J dropped 1 base, with 6 bases sitting between them. The CDR3 extends over 14 amino acids. This CDR3 is CASSLKGAKNIQYF. In DNA, the CDR3 is TGTGCCAGCAGCTTAAAGGGGGCCAAAAACATTCAGTACTTC.

This clonotype has a handful of counts. V gene TRBV6-6 combines with J gene TRBJ2-1, with TRBD1 matching 9 bases. This CDR3 has 16 amino acids. J was trimmed by 8 bases and V by 2 bases; bases with no gene match: 10. Germline V gives CDR1 MNHNY, CDR2 SVGAGI (reference sequence). This CDR3 is CASSYGTGTGKDEQFF. The CDR3 DNA reads as TGTGCCAGCAGTTACGGAACCGGGACAGGGAAGGATGAGCAGTTCTTC.

The CDR3 sequence is CASSLALDEQYF. The DNA of the CDR3 is TGTGCCAGCAGCTTAGCGCTCGACGAGCAGTACTTC. The chain has TRBV7-9 and TRBJ2-7, with no clear D. V was trimmed by 0 bases and J by 5 bases, leaving 5 bases between them. The CDR3 loop spans 12 amino acids. CDR1 is SEHNR and CDR2 is FQNEAQ in the germline V gene (reference sequence). Full variable domain (outside the CDR3, taken from reference TRBV7-9 and TRBJ2-7): DTGVSQNPRHKITKRGQNVTFRCDPISEHNRLYWYRQTLGQGPEFLTYFQNEAQLEKSRLLSDRFSAERPKGSFSTLEIQRTEQGDSAMYLCASSLALDEQYFGPGTRLTVT.

This clonotype was seen only a few times. V usage is TRBV10-3 and J usage is TRBJ2-3; a weak D match, TRBD2 (6 bases). CDR1 is ENHRY and CDR2 is SYGVKD in the germline V gene. This CDR3 has 15 residues. Trimming left V 4 bases short and J 4 bases short, with 15 bases between. As DNA, the CDR3 is TGTGCCATCAGTGCAATGAGGGAGGAGGCAGATACGCAGTATTTT. The encoded protein is CAISAMREEADTQYF.

This clonotype was counted a few times. Its ends do not fully match the called genes, so a read error is possible. The chain carries TRBV12-3 or TRBV12-4 and TRBJ2-3; 9 bases line up with TRBD1. CDR3 length equals 13 residues. DNA for the CDR3: TGTGCCAGCAGTTTAGCATCGGGACAGGGTGTGGATTTT. This gives the protein CASSLASGQGVDF.

This clonotype has a handful of counts. This sequence joins TRBV4-1 and TRBJ1-5; D gene unclear. This CDR3 spans 14 amino acids. V gave up 0 bases and J gave up 4 bases, with 7 bases separating them. In germline, CDR1 is MGHRA, CDR2 YSYEKL. DNA of the CDR3: TGCGCCAGCAGCCAAGAGGGTGGAAATCAGCCCCAGCATTTT. Translating gives CASSQEGGNQPQHF.

The CDR3 nucleotides read TGTGCCAGCAGCTTAGGACCGACTCAGCCCCAGCATTTT. It is translated as CASSLGPTQPQHF. The gene calls are TRBV11-2 and TRBJ1-5; D gene unclear. The CDR3 spans 13 residues. V shed 1 base and J shed 6 bases, with 7 bases lying between them. Germline V gives CDR1 SGHAT, CDR2 FQNNGV. The full variable domain, in which reference TRBV11-2 and TRBJ1-5 provide the parts outside the CDR3, is EAGVAQSPRYKIIEKRQSVAFWCNPISGHATLYWYQQILGQGPKLLIQFQNNGVVDDSQLPKDRFSAERLKGVDSTLKIQPAKLEDSAVYLCASSLGPTQPQHFGDGTRLSIL.

In DNA form, the CDR3 reads TGTGCCAGCAGCTTCAAAGTTACGAGGAACGAACGGGAGGGTTCACCCCTCCACTTT. This sequence encodes CASSFKVTRNEREGSPLHF. The chain recombines TRBV11-2 with TRBJ1-6; D is uncertain. Germline V gene data show CDR1 as SGHAT and CDR2 as FQNNGV. V shed 3 bases and J shed 9 bases, with 27 bases lying between them. The CDR3 is 19 amino acids. Combining the CDR3 with reference TRBV11-2 and TRBJ1-6 gives the whole variable domain EAGVAQSPRYKIIEKRQSVAFWCNPISGHATLYWYQQILGQGPKLLIQFQNNGVVDDSQLPKDRFSAERLKGVDSTLKIQPAKLEDSAVYLCASSFKVTRNEREGSPLHFGNGTRLTVT.

The chain carries TRBV19 and TRBJ1-1; D unclear. V was trimmed by 0 bases and J by 6 bases, leaving 11 bases between them. In germline, CDR1 is LNHDA, CDR2 SQIVND (reference sequence). This CDR3 is 14 amino acids long. CDR3 sequence: CASSIDSGYAEAFF. CDR3 nucleotides: TGTGCCAGTAGTATAGATTCGGGGTACGCTGAAGCTTTCTTT.

The chain is built from TRBV7-9 and TRBJ1-2; no definite D call. Germline V CDR1 and CDR2: SEHNR, FQNEAQ (reference sequence). The CDR3 is 16 residues long. V was trimmed by 1 base and J by 1 base, leaving 13 bases between them. The CDR3 DNA sequence: TGTGCCAGCAGCTTAGTCAGCCCGGGTGGTAACTATGGCTACACCTTC. This encodes CASSLVSPGGNYGYTF.

This sequence joins TRBV12-3 or TRBV12-4 and TRBJ2-1; TRBD2 matches 8 bases. The CDR3 covers 17 residues. Trimming took 1 base from V and 8 from J; bases not matched to a gene: 13. The CDR3 DNA reads TGTGCCAGCAGTTTAGGGGTGGACGGGAGGGCCTATCATGAGCAGTTCTTC. It is translated as CASSLGVDGRAYHEQFF.

The chain couples TRBV29-1 to TRBJ2-7, with D possibly called TRBD1 or TRBD2 (5 bases each). This CDR3 is built from 14 residues. Germline V gene data show CDR1 as SQVTM and CDR2 as ANQGSEA. Trimming cost V 8 bases and J 0 bases, with 17 bases left between them. DNA of the CDR3: TGCAGCCTCCCGGGACGCCGGGGCTCCTACGAGCAGTACTTC. It is translated as CSLPGRRGSYEQYF.

This clonotype was observed at least ten times. The chain couples TRBV7-2 to TRBJ2-2; 11 bases map to TRBD2. J was trimmed by 6 bases and V by 1 base; bases with no gene match: 1. Germline CDR1 SGHTA, CDR2 FQGNSA. The CDR3 length is 15 residues. The CDR3: CASSLVLAGAGELFF. Written as DNA, the CDR3 is TGTGCCAGCAGCTTAGTACTAGCGGGAGCCGGGGAGCTGTTTTTT.

The rearrangement uses TRBV19 and TRBJ2-3; weak D call: TRBD2 (6 bases). The CDR3 extends over 14 amino acids. Trimming cost V 7 bases and J 4 bases, with 15 bases left between them. CDR1 is LNHDA and CDR2 is SQIVND in the germline V gene (reference sequence). The CDR3 DNA is TGTGCCAGTACTACTAGCCTCAGTTCAGATACGCAGTATTTT. Amino acids: CASTTSLSSDTQYF.

On this clonotype: Just one base apart from a much larger clone, this may be a read error. This sequence joins TRBV7-8 and TRBJ1-1; D remains ambiguous. This CDR3 spans 14 amino acids. Germline CDR1 and CDR2: SGHVS and FQNEAQ. Written as DNA, the CDR3 is TGTGCCAGCAGCTCTCCCCGGACCAACACTGAAGCTTCCTTT. It translates to CASSSPRTNTEASF.

The chain recombines TRBV4-2 with TRBJ2-2; 7 nucleotides align to TRBD1. V trimming: 4 bases; J trimming: 1 base; junction bases outside the gene matches: 6. Germline values: CDR1 LGHNA, CDR2 YNFKEQ. The CDR3 contains 16 residues. In DNA, the CDR3 is TGTGCCAGCAGCCGGCCTACAGGGGAGAACACCGGGGAGCTGTTTTTT. This encodes CASSRPTGENTGELFF.

The rearrangement uses TRBV19 and TRBJ2-1; 9 positions agree with TRBD1. Trimming removed 4 bases from V and 0 bases from J; junction bases left unmatched: 13. The CDR3 covers 19 residues. The germline CDR1 and CDR2 sequences are LNHDA and SQIVND (reference sequence). The chain's CDR3 is CASSREGQGQHSSYNEQFF. For the CDR3, the DNA is TGTGCCAGTAGTAGGGAGGGACAGGGCCAACACAGCTCCTACAATGAGCAGTTCTTC. The complete variable domain, with remaining parts taken from reference TRBV19 and TRBJ2-1, reads DGGITQSPKYLFRKEGQNVTLSCEQNLNHDAMYWYRQDPGQGLRLIYYSQIVNDFQKGDIAEGYSVSREKKESFPLTVTSAQKNPTAFYLCASSREGQGQHSSYNEQFFGPGTRLTVL.

This clonotype was picked up a small number of times. The chain combines TRBV7-2 with TRBJ1-2; D is possibly TRBD1 (6 bases). The CDR3 covers 16 residues. Germline CDR1 SGHTA, CDR2 FQGNSA. Trimming stripped 5 bases from V and 4 bases from J, with 20 bases between. CDR3 sequence: CASSLGRAGASYGYTF. As DNA, the CDR3 is TGTGCCAGCAGCCTAGGGAGGGCAGGGGCGAGCTATGGCTACACCTTC.

The chain links TRBV30 to TRBJ2-2; 7 nucleotides agree with TRBD2. Unmatched junction bases numbered 5, after V lost 8 bases and J lost 5 bases. This CDR3 contains 12 residues. Germline assignment: CDR1 GTSNPN and CDR2 SVGIG (reference sequence). This CDR3 is CAGGRDTGELFF. CDR3 sequence (DNA): TGTGCCGGAGGGAGGGATACCGGGGAGCTGTTTTTT. The full variable domain, with the rest looked up from reference TRBV30 and TRBJ2-2, is SQTIHQWPATLVQPVGSPLSLECTVEGTSNPNLYWYRQAAGRGLQLLFYSVGIGQISSEVPQNLSASRPQDRQFILSSKKLLLSDSGFYLCAGGRDTGELFFGEGSRLTVL.

This clonotype was counted ten times or more. The chain uses TRBV7-2 and TRBJ2-5; D remains ambiguous. The CDR3 loop spans 15 amino acids. Deletions cut 3 bases from V and 1 base from J, with 12 bases between. The germline gives CDR1 SGHTA, CDR2 FQGNSA. This CDR3 is CASSFSPRLQETQYF. CDR3 DNA: TGTGCCAGCAGCTTTAGCCCAAGACTCCAAGAGACCCAGTACTTC.

This clonotype was detected only a few times. The rearrangement links TRBV19 to TRBJ2-3; D call uncertain. Per germline, CDR1 LNHDA and CDR2 SQIVND (reference sequence). V lost 7 bases to trimming and J lost 1 base, with 6 bases between them. CDR3 size: 12 residues. This chain's CDR3 is CASTTGTDTQYF. CDR3 DNA: TGTGCCAGTACAACAGGCACAGATACGCAGTATTTT.

This clonotype has at least ten counts. V gene TRBV12-3 or TRBV12-4 combines with J gene TRBJ1-1; D remains ambiguous. The CDR3 is 14 amino acids. V gave up 7 bases and J gave up 0 bases, with 12 bases separating them. The CDR3 coding sequence is TGTGCCAGCACCCGCTGGGCCATGAACACTGAAGCTTTCTTT. This encodes CASTRWAMNTEAFF.

This clonotype was seen only a few times. This sequence joins TRBV4-2 and TRBJ1-2, with TRBD1 matching 7 bases. Trimming at V came to 0 bases and at J to 3 bases, leaving 4 bases not matched to a gene. This CDR3 region has 15 residues. The germline gives CDR1 LGHNA, CDR2 YNFKEQ. For the CDR3, the DNA is TGTGCCAGCAGCCAAGATACAGGGGCGGACTATGGCTACACCTTC. It codes for CASSQDTGADYGYTF.

This clonotype has a count of ten or more. This sequence joins TRBV27 and TRBJ1-4, with no clear D. V lost 2 bases and J 8 bases, leaving 15 bases between the germline ends. CDR3 size: 15 residues. Germline loops: CDR1 MNHEY, CDR2 SMNVEV (reference sequence). Written as DNA, the CDR3 is TGTGCCAGCAGTTTAGGGTGGGGAGGTGACGAAAAACTGTTTTTT. Encoded protein: CASSLGWGGDEKLFF.